This T cell receptor beta chain was recovered during a study of T cell responses to AZD1222 COVID-19 vaccine. Trimming removed 3 bases from V and 0 bases from J, with 7 bases in between. CDR1 and CDR2 from the germline V gene are SGHRS and YFSETQ. The CDR3 covers 15 residues. Of note for this clone: The antigen remains unidentified.

Study-wide results and limits: Most donors were white British, females outnumbered males, and clonal diversity was possibly underestimated.

Sequencing used immunoSEQ multiplex PCR; TCRdb keeps in-frame clones, though not all of them. This sample carries 150,000 to 200,000 clones, around nine tenths of them seen once, and the ten largest clones take 3.6%. The TCR comes from an adult who received the MenACWY meningococcal vaccine as a control. The chain couples TRBV5-1 to TRBJ2-6; D unclear. Sequences were derived from peripheral blood, sampled 28 days after the second dose of the MenACWY control vaccine. The CDR3 coding sequence is TGCGCCAGCAGCTCTCTGAGCTCTGGGGCCAACGTCCTGACTTTC. Protein: CASSSLSSGANVLTF.